These 22 T cell receptor beta chains came from one sample sequenced in a study of blood T cell repertoires in COVID-19. This table comes from immunoSEQ multiplex PCR, and its TCRdb copy is limited to in-frame clones, with some not included. This sample has 100,000 or so clones; 85% to 95% occur once, and the top ten carry 4.5% to 6%. Sequenced material: peripheral blood. The origin of the receptors is a man aged 50 to 60 with active COVID-19.

The chain carries TRBV7-2 and TRBJ2-3, with TRBD2 matching 11 bases. From germline, CDR1 is SGHTA and CDR2 FQGNSA. V shed 5 bases and J 2 bases; nucleotides not matched to a gene: 6. The CDR3 contains 16 residues. The CDR3 spells CASSPLSGRATDTQYF. The DNA for the CDR3 is TGTGCCAGCAGCCCACTTAGCGGGAGGGCCACAGATACGCAGTATTTT.

A single count supports this clone. The CDR3 DNA sequence: TGCGCCAGCAGCTTGTCGGGAGGGGGAGGAGCAGATACGCAGTATTTT. This sequence encodes CASSLSGGGGADTQYF. The V call is TRBV5-1, the J call TRBJ2-3; 8 bases align to TRBD2. The J segment lost 4 bases and the V segment lost 1 base, leaving 8 bases of the junction unmatched. The CDR3 contains 16 residues. From germline, CDR1 is SGHRS and CDR2 YFSETQ.

The chain employs TRBV7-9 and TRBJ2-1, with a tentative D call TRBD2 (6 bases). Per germline, CDR1 SEHNR and CDR2 FQNEAQ (reference sequence). The CDR3 contains 14 residues. V shed 5 bases and J shed 7 bases, with 15 bases lying between them. The chain's CDR3 is CASSPLGGLNEQFF. The CDR3 bases are TGTGCCAGCAGCCCGCTGGGAGGACTTAATGAGCAGTTCTTC.

The table lists this clone with a count of one. This chain joins TRBV2 and TRBJ1-5; TRBD1 might be the D (6 bases). This CDR3 region has 13 residues. V was trimmed by 7 bases and J by 3 bases, leaving 10 bases between them. Germline V gives CDR1 SNHLY, CDR2 FYNNEI. CDR3 loop: CASTGDYNQPQHF. Written as DNA, the CDR3 is TGTGCCAGCACAGGGGACTACAATCAGCCCCAGCATTTT.

The chain is built from TRBV28 and TRBJ2-6; maybe TRBD2 (5 bases). This CDR3 contains 16 residues. Deletions cut 1 base from V and 1 base from J, with 8 bases between. The germline V gene encodes CDR1 MDHEN and CDR2 SYDVKM. The CDR3 is CASSLSRGSGANVLTF. DNA of the CDR3: TGTGCCAGCAGTTTATCTCGGGGATCTGGGGCCAACGTCCTGACTTTC.

The rearrangement links TRBV7-9 to TRBJ2-5; D might be TRBD2 (7 bases). The CDR3 has 14 amino acids. Per the germline V gene, CDR1 is SEHNR and CDR2 is FQNEAQ (reference sequence). Trimming left V 5 bases short and J 3 bases short, with 13 bases between. DNA for the CDR3: TGTGCCAGCAGCAGGGGGGACTACGAAGAGACCCAGTACTTC. It codes for CASSRGDYEETQYF.

The V and J genes are TRBV6-5 and TRBJ1-4; D is uncertain. Germline V lookup: CDR1 MNHEY, CDR2 SVGAGI. CDR3 length: 15 amino acids. The V and J ends lost 8 bases and 8 bases respectively, with 21 bases between them. The chain's CDR3 is CASGSAGWASEKLFF. CDR3 coding DNA: TGTGCCAGCGGATCCGCCGGATGGGCGTCAGAAAAACTGTTTTTT.

V usage is TRBV7-8 and J usage is TRBJ2-7; 14 bases match TRBD2. The germline gives CDR1 SGHVS, CDR2 FQNEAQ. The length of the CDR3 is 16 residues. The ends lost 5 bases at V and 0 bases at J; junction bases unmatched: 3. DNA for the CDR3: TGTGCCAGCAGCCCCGGACTAGCGGGAGGCTCCTACGAGCAGTACTTC. Protein sequence: CASSPGLAGGSYEQYF.

This chain joins TRBV6-6 and TRBJ2-1, with TRBD2 matching over 13 bases. After removal of 2 bases from V and 4 bases from J, the junction contained 2 bases not matched to a gene. This CDR3 spans 16 amino acids. CDR1 MNHNY and CDR2 SVGAGI come from the germline V gene (reference sequence). CDR3 nucleotides: TGTGCCAGCAGTTACCCGGGACTAGCGGGGTACAATGAGCAGTTCTTC. Protein product: CASSYPGLAGYNEQFF.

The chain employs TRBV5-4 and TRBJ2-3, with 7 nucleotides matching TRBD2. Germline V CDR1 and CDR2: SGHNT, YYREEE (reference sequence). The length of the CDR3 is 16 residues. The ends lost 3 bases at V and 4 bases at J; junction bases unmatched: 11. CDR3 bases: TGTGCCAGCAGCTCTAAAGCGGGATGGGTGGCAGATACGCAGTATTTT. This codes for CASSSKAGWVADTQYF.

This sequence joins TRBV6-5 and TRBJ1-4; D may be TRBD1 (5 bases). Germline V gene lookup returns CDR1 MNHEY and CDR2 SVGAGI. The CDR3 contains 13 residues. Trimming stripped 6 bases from V and 5 bases from J, with 10 bases between. In DNA, the CDR3 is TGTGCCAGCAGAGCGGGGCTCAATGAAAAACTGTTTTTT. This translates into CASRAGLNEKLFF.

The chain combines TRBV3-1 (or the pseudogene TRBV3-2) with TRBJ2-1; TRBD2 matches at 13 bases. The CDR3 runs 16 residues. Germline trimming cut 4 bases from V and 2 bases from J; bases unmatched to any gene: 2. From germline, CDR1 is LGHDT and CDR2 YNNKEL (reference sequence). The DNA of the CDR3 is TGTGCCAGCAGCCTGGGGACTAGCGGGGCCTACAATGAGCAGTTCTTC. It encodes CASSLGTSGAYNEQFF.

This rearrangement joins TRBV9 to TRBJ2-3; no definite D call. The CDR3 length is 14 residues. Germline values: CDR1 SGDLS, CDR2 YYNGEE. The germline V and J ends were trimmed by 0 bases and 0 bases, with 5 bases remaining between them. CDR3 protein: CASSVVSSTDTQYF. In nucleotides, the CDR3 is TGTGCCAGCAGCGTAGTGTCTAGCACAGATACGCAGTATTTT.

The V gene is TRBV3-1 (or the pseudogene TRBV3-2), the J gene TRBJ1-1, with 7 bases fitting TRBD1. V was pared by 1 base and J by 5 bases, with 4 bases of the junction left unmatched. Germline V gene data show CDR1 as LGHDT and CDR2 as YNNKEL (reference sequence). This CDR3 is built from 14 residues. This CDR3 reads CASSQGTGRTEAFF. DNA of the CDR3: TGTGCCAGCAGCCAAGGGACAGGTAGGACTGAAGCTTTCTTT.

This chain links TRBV9 with TRBJ2-3; 7 bases agree with TRBD2. The CDR3 has 16 residues. Germline CDR1 SGDLS, CDR2 YYNGEE. The junction had 11 bases not matched to a gene; V was cut back by 3 bases and J by 4 bases. Here the CDR3 DNA reads TGTGCCAGCAGCGAGAATGCGGGAGATGAGTCAGATACGCAGTATTTT. Protein sequence: CASSENAGDESDTQYF.

This sequence joins TRBV5-1 and TRBJ2-2; 8 bases map to TRBD1. V lost 3 bases, J lost 3 bases, and 4 bases stayed unmatched. There are 15 residues in the CDR3. CDR1 SGHRS and CDR2 YFSETQ come from the germline V gene. The CDR3 nucleotides read TGCGCCAGCAGCTGGGCGACAGGGGACACCGGGGAGCTGTTTTTT. Translation: CASSWATGDTGELFF.

The CDR3 region is CASSQGDEQYF. The CDR3 nucleotides are TGTGCCAGCAGCCAAGGGGACGAGCAGTACTTC. The chain couples TRBV9 to TRBJ2-7; possibly TRBD1 for D (5 bases). Trimming removed 4 bases at V and 5 bases at J, with 7 bases between. This CDR3 spans 11 amino acids. CDR1 SGDLS and CDR2 YYNGEE come from the germline V gene. The full variable domain, rest sourced from reference TRBV9 and TRBJ2-7, is DSGVTQTPKHLITATGQRVTLRCSPRSGDLSVYWYQQSLDQGLQFLIQYYNGEERAKGNILERFSAQQFPDLHSELNLSSLELGDSALYFCASSQGDEQYFGPGTRLTVT.

The gene calls are TRBV12-5 and TRBJ2-7; D ambiguous. This CDR3 spans 13 amino acids. Germline CDR1 is LGHNT and CDR2 is FRNRAP. With 6 bases removed from V and 0 bases from J, the gap between germline ends came to 9 bases. The CDR3 reads CASGPPGSYEQYF. The CDR3 DNA reads as TGTGCTAGTGGACCCCCGGGCTCCTACGAGCAGTACTTC.

The V and J genes are TRBV4-1 and TRBJ2-5, with D tentatively TRBD1 (5 bases). CDR1 MGHRA and CDR2 YSYEKL come from the germline V gene. V lost 1 base, J lost 3 bases, and 9 bases lay in between. The CDR3 consists of 14 residues. This chain's CDR3 is CASSQGFREETQYF. Here the CDR3 DNA reads TGCGCCAGCAGCCAAGGTTTCAGGGAAGAGACCCAGTACTTC.

The chain combines TRBV3-1 (or the pseudogene TRBV3-2) with TRBJ1-1; D gene ambiguous. This CDR3 spans 14 amino acids. The V end lost 5 bases, the J end lost 6 bases, and 16 bases lay between the germline ends. CDR1 is LGHDT and CDR2 is YNNKEL in the germline V gene (reference sequence). CDR3 loop: CASSSSDLGPEAFF. As DNA, the CDR3 is TGTGCCAGCAGCTCCTCAGACTTAGGTCCTGAAGCTTTCTTT.

The chain employs TRBV7-3 and TRBJ1-1; D is possibly TRBD1 (5 bases). The V end lost 5 bases, the J end lost 0 bases, and 16 bases lay between the germline ends. Germline values: CDR1 SGHTA, CDR2 FQGTGA. CDR3 length: 16 amino acids. The CDR3 here is CASSLAEPGMNTEAFF. The CDR3 DNA reads as TGTGCCAGCAGCCTAGCGGAGCCAGGGATGAACACTGAAGCTTTCTTT.

The genes are TRBV21-1 and TRBJ2-1; the table's D call, TRBD2, was not checked against the DNA. TRBV21-1 is given as a pseudogene. There are 17 residues in the CDR3. The CDR3 reads CASFPGRVMSPYNEQFF. CDR3 in DNA: TGTGCCAGCTTTCCCGGGCGGGTAATGTCCCCCTACAATGAGCAGTTCTTC.